The 14 T cell receptor beta chains below come from one sample, sequenced in a study of human T cells and chemical hapten exposure (dated by TCRdb to 2020 to 2023). The time point label, read with the paper, signifies: patch test 1, 2 weeks after DPC sensitization. Interpreted using the paper, the treatment or condition label stands for: therapeutic diphenylcyclopropenone sensitization with weekly scalp DPC. The library was produced with RACE. These reads were obtained on a NextSeq 500. The raw public data were reprocessed by TCRdb itself: fastp quality trimming at Q25, MiXCR clonotype calling, in-frame beta chains only. Each entry merges the rows of one CDR3 protein and shows their most common DNA and genes. The sample contains about 380,000 distinct CDR3 sequences, roughly 5% of them found a single time. The ten top clones hold 2% to 2.5% of the sample. Sequenced here: whole blood, sampled in connection with sensitization to the hapten diphenylcyclopropenone (DPC). The receptor set was obtained from a woman in her fifties or sixties with alopecia areata. Some clones in this sample may be carry-over from other donors' samples.

Remarks on this clonotype: Sequence at one end of the junction differs from germline and may be a read error. The V call is TRBV7-2, the J call TRBJ2-3; TRBD2 agrees at 12 bases. Germline CDR1 is SGHTA and CDR2 is FQGNSA. The CDR3 extends over 18 amino acids. In nucleotides, the CDR3 is TGTGCCAGCAGCCCCGGACTAGCGGGAAGAGGATTCGCAGATACGAAGTATTTT. It is translated as CASSPGLAGRGFADTKYF.

The CDR3 is CASSEGTGGTEQFF. Here the CDR3 DNA reads TGCGCCAGCAGTGAGGGGACAGGGGGAACTGAGCAGTTCTTC. The V call is TRBV10-2, the J call TRBJ2-1, with 11 nucleotides matching TRBD1. Germline trimming cut 2 bases from V and 9 bases from J; bases unmatched to any gene: 3. Germline V gives CDR1 WSHSY, CDR2 SAAADI. This CDR3 region has 14 residues.

The rearrangement links TRBV12-3 or TRBV12-4 to TRBJ2-3; possible D gene TRBD2, 6 bases. The CDR3 is 16 amino acids. V lost 5 bases and J lost 5, with 20 bases in between. CDR3 protein: CASSEVREAFIDTQYF. CDR3 bases: TGTGCCAGCAGTGAAGTCAGGGAGGCCTTTATAGATACGCAGTATTTT.

This clonotype was observed many times. This chain uses TRBV4-3 with TRBJ2-3; TRBD2 matches at 11 bases. The CDR3 consists of 20 residues. From germline, CDR1 is LGHNA and CDR2 YSLEER. V lost 1 base to trimming and J lost 0 bases; unmatched junction nucleotides: 12. CDR3 DNA: TGCGCCAGCAGCCAAGCCTCCATACTAGCGGGGGTACCTAGCACAGATACGCAGTATTTT. It translates to CASSQASILAGVPSTDTQYF.

This chain uses TRBV6-6 with TRBJ1-5, with 9 bases fitting TRBD1. V was clipped by 6 bases and J by 5 bases; unmatched bases: 8. Germline V gene data show CDR1 as MNHNY and CDR2 as SVGAGI (reference sequence). The CDR3 is 15 residues long. This CDR3 is CASSPLGQGDQPQHF. The CDR3 nucleotides are TGTGCCAGCAGCCCCCTGGGACAGGGCGATCAGCCCCAGCATTTT.

The table lists this clonotype with a few counts. V is TRBV20-1 and J is TRBJ1-1, with D perhaps matching TRBD1 (5 bases). The CDR3 runs 13 residues. The germline V and J ends were trimmed by 4 bases and 4 bases, with 13 bases remaining between them. Germline V gene lookup returns CDR1 DFQATT and CDR2 SNEGSKA (reference sequence). The CDR3: CSANQGASTEAFF. The CDR3 DNA reads as TGCAGTGCTAACCAGGGAGCGAGCACTGAAGCTTTCTTT.

Ten or more counts support this clonotype. This chain uses TRBV4-3 with TRBJ2-7; TRBD2 aligns across 9 bases. The CDR3 spans 15 residues. The V and J ends lost 1 base and 2 bases, in that order; junction bases with no gene match: 3. The germline V gene has CDR1 LGHNA and CDR2 YSLEER. The CDR3 DNA is TGCGCCAGCAGCCAAGTAGCGGGGGCCCCCTACGAGCAGTACTTC. This sequence encodes CASSQVAGAPYEQYF.

In this sample, this clonotype turned up a few times. The rearrangement joins TRBV6-2 or TRBV6-3 to TRBJ1-1; 7 nucleotides match TRBD1. J gave up 4 bases and V 6 bases, and 5 bases lay outside the gene matches. Germline V gives CDR1 MNHEY, CDR2 SVGEGT. The CDR3 covers 13 residues. Written as DNA, the CDR3 is TGTGCCAGCAGAACAGACAGGGTCACTGAAGCTTTCTTT. Its translation: CASRTDRVTEAFF.

This clonotype appeared a few times. This chain uses TRBV10-2 with TRBJ2-3, with 8 positions matching TRBD2. After removal of 2 bases from V and 5 bases from J, the junction contained 15 bases not matched to a gene. Germline V gene sequence: CDR1 WSHSY, CDR2 SAAADI. This CDR3 is 18 amino acids long. The CDR3 is CASSETSGGGREEDTQYF. CDR3 bases: TGCGCCAGCAGTGAGACTAGCGGTGGAGGTAGGGAAGAAGATACGCAGTATTTT.

The chain combines TRBV13 with TRBJ2-3; TRBD2 aligns across 13 bases. From germline, CDR1 is PRHDT and CDR2 FYEKMQ (reference sequence). This CDR3 has 18 residues. The V segment lost 5 bases and the J segment 5 bases; nucleotides outside the gene matches: 13. The CDR3 DNA reads as TGTGCCAGCAGCCCCGATGGGACTAGCGGGGCCTCCGGAGATACGCAGTATTTT. This codes for CASSPDGTSGASGDTQYF.

This clonotype has a handful of counts. The chain combines TRBV20-1 with TRBJ2-3; 10 positions agree with TRBD2. Per germline, CDR1 DFQATT and CDR2 SNEGSKA (reference sequence). V gave up 7 bases and J gave up 0 bases; unmatched junction bases: 7. The CDR3 is made up of 15 amino acids. The CDR3 reads CSVPLAGVSTDTQYF. The CDR3 DNA reads TGCAGTGTTCCCCTAGCGGGGGTGAGCACAGATACGCAGTATTTT.

This clonotype was recorded at least ten times. This rearrangement joins TRBV3-1 to TRBJ2-3, with 10 bases lining up with TRBD2. This CDR3 comprises 16 residues. CDR1 and CDR2 (germline): LGHDT, YNNKEL (reference sequence). V lost 1 base and J lost 6; bases outside the gene matches: 7. CDR3 region: CASSQVERGGPDTQYF. The CDR3 region has the DNA TGTGCCAGCAGCCAAGTTGAGCGGGGGGGCCCGGATACGCAGTATTTT.

On this clonotype: Being one base from a much bigger clone, this may be a read error. V usage is TRBV13 and J usage is TRBJ2-3; D call uncertain. The CDR3 spans 13 residues. The germline V gene encodes CDR1 PRHDT and CDR2 FYEKMQ (reference sequence). V gave up 7 bases and J gave up 0 bases, with 8 bases separating them. The CDR3 is CASTWGSTDTQYF. The CDR3 region has the DNA TGTGCCAGCACCTGGGGAAGCACAGATACGCAGTATTTT.

This clonotype was observed at least ten times. The chain couples TRBV7-2 to TRBJ2-1, with 9 nucleotides matching TRBD2. The CDR3 is made up of 15 amino acids. V was pared by 6 bases and J by 4 bases, with 7 bases of the junction left unmatched. Germline CDR1 SGHTA, CDR2 FQGNSA. In DNA, the CDR3 is TGTGCCAGCAGGCCCGGCGGGGGGGTGTACAATGAGCAGTTCTTC. It encodes CASRPGGGVYNEQFF.